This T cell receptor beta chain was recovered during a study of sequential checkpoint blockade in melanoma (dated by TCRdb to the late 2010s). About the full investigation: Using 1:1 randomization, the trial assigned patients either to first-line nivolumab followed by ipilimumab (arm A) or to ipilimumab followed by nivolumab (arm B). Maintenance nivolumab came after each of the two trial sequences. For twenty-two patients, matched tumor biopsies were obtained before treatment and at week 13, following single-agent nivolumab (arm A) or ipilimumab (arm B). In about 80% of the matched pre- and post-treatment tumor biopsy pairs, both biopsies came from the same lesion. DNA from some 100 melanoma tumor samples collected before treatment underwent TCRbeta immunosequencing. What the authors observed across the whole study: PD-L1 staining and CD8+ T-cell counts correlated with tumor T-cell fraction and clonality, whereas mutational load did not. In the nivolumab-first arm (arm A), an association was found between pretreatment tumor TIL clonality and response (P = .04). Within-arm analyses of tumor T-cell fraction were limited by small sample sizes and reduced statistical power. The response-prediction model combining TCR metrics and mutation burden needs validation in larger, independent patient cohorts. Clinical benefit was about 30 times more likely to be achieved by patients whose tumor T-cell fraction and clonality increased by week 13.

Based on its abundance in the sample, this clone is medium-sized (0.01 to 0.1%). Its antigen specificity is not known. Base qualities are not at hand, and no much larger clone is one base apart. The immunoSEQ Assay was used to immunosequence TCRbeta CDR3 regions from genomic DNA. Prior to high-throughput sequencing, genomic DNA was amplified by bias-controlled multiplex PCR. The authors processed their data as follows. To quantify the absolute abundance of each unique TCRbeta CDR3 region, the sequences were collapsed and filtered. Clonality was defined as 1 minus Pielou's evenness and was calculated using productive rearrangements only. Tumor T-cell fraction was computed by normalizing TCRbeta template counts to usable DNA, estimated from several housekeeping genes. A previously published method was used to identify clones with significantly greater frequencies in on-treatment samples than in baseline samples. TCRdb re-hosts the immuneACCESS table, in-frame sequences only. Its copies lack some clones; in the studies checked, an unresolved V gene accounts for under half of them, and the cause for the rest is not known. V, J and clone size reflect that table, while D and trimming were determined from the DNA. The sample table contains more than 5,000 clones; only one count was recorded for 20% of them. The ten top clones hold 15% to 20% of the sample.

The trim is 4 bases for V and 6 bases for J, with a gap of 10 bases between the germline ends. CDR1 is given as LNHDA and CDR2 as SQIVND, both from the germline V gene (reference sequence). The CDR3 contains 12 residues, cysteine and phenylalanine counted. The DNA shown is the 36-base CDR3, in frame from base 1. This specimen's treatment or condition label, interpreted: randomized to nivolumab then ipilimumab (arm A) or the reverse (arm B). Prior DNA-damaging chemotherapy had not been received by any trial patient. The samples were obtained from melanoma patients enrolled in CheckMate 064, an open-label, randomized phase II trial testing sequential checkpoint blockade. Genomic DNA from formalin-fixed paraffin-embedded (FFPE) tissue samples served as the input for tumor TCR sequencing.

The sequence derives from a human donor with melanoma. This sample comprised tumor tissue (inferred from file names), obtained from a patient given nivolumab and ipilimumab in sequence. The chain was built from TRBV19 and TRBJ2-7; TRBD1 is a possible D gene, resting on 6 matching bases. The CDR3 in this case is CASSTRGAEQYF. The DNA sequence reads TGTGCCAGTAGTACCAGGGGTGCCGAGCAGTACTTC.